This TCR beta chain was captured in a study of metastatic and nonmetastatic thyroid tumors. Overall study findings and caveats: Patients with malignant thyroid tumors reportedly had significantly higher TCR beta diversity than those with benign nodules, in blood and tumor.

Many counts were recorded for this clone. Its antigen is not known. Germline values: CDR1 SGHRS, CDR2 YFSETQ. Trimming shortened V by 2 bases and J by 5 bases, and 16 bases separated the two germline ends. The CDR3 length is 16 residues. TCRdb re-clonotyped the PCR reads via MiXCR. The sample holds approximately 24,000 clones, 20% to 25% seen once. All patients were treatment-naive before thyroid surgery. Sequenced material: blood. The chain has TRBV5-1 and TRBJ2-2, with D perhaps TRBD1 (6 bases). This TCR was recovered from a male donor with papillary thyroid cancer or a benign thyroid nodule (not recorded which). Some clones in this sample may be carry-over from other donors' samples. The CDR3 DNA reads TGCGCCAGCAGCTTAAGCAGTTCAACAGGGACCGGGGAGCTGTTTTTT. This sequence encodes CASSLSSSTGTGELFF.